This record looks at one TCR beta chain sequence and its context. The antigen it binds to is not known. Base quality data are lacking; no much larger clone is found one base away. For CDR1 and CDR2, the germline V gene (reference sequence) lists GTSNPN and SVGIG. The germline V and J ends show losses of 1 base and 9 bases respectively, and no gene match explains 5 bases of the junction. CDR3 length: 13 amino acids, cysteine to phenylalanine. The read is trimmed to its CDR3 DNA, 39 bases read in frame from base 1. In total, approximately 690 healthy bone marrow donors made up the cohort. At the time of sampling, all cohort members were nominally healthy, though unrecorded immune exposures were likely present. The donor was CMV seronegative and belonged to the group of 352 seronegative cohort members. Every donor gave a peripheral blood sample, and the peripheral blood mononuclear cells from that sample were used for TCR beta sequencing. The Qiagen DNeasy Blood Extraction Kit was used to extract genomic DNA from the blood cell samples.

These data come from a study of cytomegalovirus exposure and HLA in healthy donors (dated 2017 in TCRdb). Regarding the research as a whole: An earlier analysis of approximately 640 of the donors reported roughly 270 Gb of sequence data and 117 million unique TCR beta sequences from 150 million to 200 million T cells. Around 300 gigabases of sequencing data and some 85 million unique TCR sequences were included in an early release covering about 620 HLA-typed donors. Of the 350 to 450 genotyped donors, 65% to 90% fell in the genetic ancestry cluster associated with self-reported Caucasian donors. The study aimed to test whether cataloging public T cell receptors could reveal signatures of past pathogen exposure. The T cell repertoires of 700 or so subjects were profiled by immunosequencing and related to cytomegalovirus serostatus. In addition to the first cohort of around 670 subjects, a separate validation cohort of 120 different subjects was used. To predict cytomegalovirus infection status, the study brought together high-throughput TCR immunosequencing, statistical association of individual TCRs with disease status, and machine learning. A later analysis re-examined previously published TCR beta repertoires from about 700 donors and added high-resolution HLA genotyping to investigate patterns of TCR occurrence. Rather than using new phenotypic data, the later analysis identified candidate immune exposures from TCR beta sequences and from how often those sequences occurred across donors. In an earlier analysis of over 550 of the donors, high-throughput TCR beta sequencing was used to judge whether each TCR beta V gene segment behaved as functional or pseudogenic. Donor age, sex, ethnicity and CMV serostatus were collected together with the repertoire data. In a later genetic analysis, genome-wide SNP genotypes for about 65% of the roughly 670 donors were used, and that subset was treated as a discovery cohort. Every repertoire in the discovery cohort had been generated on one and the same sequencing platform. HLA typing covered class I and class II loci at four-digit resolution. Typing coverage varied by locus: roughly 629-630 donors for A, B, C, DRB1 and DQB1; more than 500 for DQA1; nearly 610 for DPA1; more than 450 for DPB1. About five DR-DQ haplotypes were treated as single units for association and clustering because of strong linkage in the cohort. On average, around 240,000 unique TCR beta nucleotide sequences were sequenced per donor among 398 genotyped donors of the cohort, with 15% to 20% of those sequences being non-productive. The paper's findings and limits, for the study overall: In a later analysis, the rate of TCR association differed among HLA loci, with DRB1 alleles having the most associated TCRs and HLA-C alleles having the fewest. CMV serostatus was the only immune exposure information available for the cohort. Presence/absence analyses assumed roughly uniform sequencing depth across donors, an assumption that may not hold. This cohort had only TCR beta chains sequenced, and the lack of alpha or paired-chain data limited which features could be detected. A cluster of highly shared sequence variants was judged likely to represent a technical artifact of the sequencing pipeline. Correlated functional status among segregating V segments might be attributable to linkage disequilibrium, but an unknown experimental factor could not be ruled out. In an earlier analysis of 587 of the donors, most TCR beta V segments appeared in productive rearrangements about 87% or about 30% of the time, broadly matching IMGT annotations. The authors suggested that the approach could potentially be generalized to other disease states and immunological phenotypes. In a later genetic analysis, a missense DCLRE1C variant was associated with V-gene and J-gene trimming of TCR beta chains, and the association was replicated in an independent cohort. Most CMV-associated TCR beta chains appeared to be HLA-restricted in a later analysis, and the HLA associations seemed to be driven largely by CMV exposure. Compared with equally common non-associated chains, HLA-associated TCR beta chains in a later analysis were more clonally expanded and had lower generation probabilities. Because the 87-base-pair reads could not distinguish some IMGT-functional V segments, including TRBV6-2 and TRBV6-3, those segments were excluded. Cytomegalovirus status was reported to be diagnosed by the classifier with high specificity and sensitivity in both the original and validation cohorts. A few of the identified cytomegalovirus-associated TCR beta chains were confirmed in vitro to be specific for cytomegalovirus antigens. Several of the top co-occurrence clusters appeared to be linked to parvovirus B19, influenza, CMV and Epstein-Barr virus, according to a later analysis. When HLA alleles, especially DR and DQ, strongly co-occurred, attributing TCR associations to individual alleles was difficult. Across donors, most TCR sequences were observed very rarely, whereas some public TCRs were present in many individuals. Because HLA typing was unavailable for some donors at each locus, only the typed subset was used in association tests. A further reported finding was that TCR beta sequences accurately predicted the HLA-A and HLA-B alleles for most subjects in the first cohort. Compared with the roughly 670-donor mean, donors in an Asian-associated ancestry cluster had fewer N-insertions in productive TCRs, according to a later genetic analysis. Approximately 18 rarely observed V segments, including chromosome 9 orphons, were excluded from the earlier analysis of several hundred of the donors because counts were too low. At a false discovery rate of 0.05, a later analysis linked approximately 18,000 TCR beta sequences to specific HLA alleles. The study gave a list of over 150 TCR beta chains associated with cytomegalovirus.

The method behind the library was the immunoSEQ multiplex PCR assay. For the multiplex PCR, a mixture combining 60 forward primers for TCR Vbeta segments and 13 reverse primers for TCR Jbeta segments was used. The CDR3 region of rearranged TCR beta genes was amplified from genomic DNA with a multiplex PCR assay. On the Illumina HiSeq System, the amplified TCR beta libraries were sequenced as 87-base-pair reads. Processing in the source paper ran as follows. A later analysis counted about 80 million unique TCR beta chains across the 550 to 700 repertoires, and some 12 million of these chains were shared by at least two donors. Raw reads were error-corrected and collapsed into unique sequences by a nearest-neighbor algorithm in which closely related sequences were merged to remove PCR and sequencing errors. V, D and J gene segments were assigned by aligning CDR3 sequences to IMGT reference sequences. Each retained sequence needed at least a six-nucleotide match to both a V gene segment and a J gene segment. A rearrangement counted as productive if the CDR3 had no stop codons and remained in frame with V and J, and every other rearrangement counted as non-productive. CDR3 was defined according to IMGT convention as the region running from the second conserved V-encoded cysteine to the conserved J-encoded phenylalanine. Sequences without an unambiguous match to a single V gene segment were excluded from the earlier analysis of approximately 560 of the donors. In an earlier analysis of several hundred of the donors, a V segment was called functional when productive rearrangements were above 56.7%, and segregating when the standard deviation between donors exceeded 5%. A statistical classification framework was built for diagnosing cytomegalovirus status from the catalog of TCR beta chain sequences. A later analysis assigned V and J genes by comparing TCR nucleotide sequences with IMGT/GENE-DB human TR gene sequences. A later analysis assigned CDR3 sequences and most-parsimonious VDJ recombination scenarios with the TCRdist pipeline. In a later analysis, every TCR beta chain was defined by the combination of its CDR3 amino acid sequence and its V-gene family, and reads without a unique V-gene family were dropped. To address suspected cross-contamination and a sequencing artifact, a later analysis removed roughly 640 highly shared, low-generation-probability nucleotide sequences. A later analysis calculated a clonal expansion index for each public chain from normalized within-repertoire ranks of inferred template counts. In a later analysis, generation probabilities were computed using a VDJ recombination model fitted to out-of-frame rearrangements, and the results were checked against IGoR. In a later analysis, TCR-TCR, TCR-HLA and TCR-CMV co-occurrence was scored with hypergeometric tests, and a repertoire-size bias correction was applied to TCR pairs. In a later analysis, false discovery rates were estimated by permuting HLA or CMV assignments 20 times. In a later analysis, co-occurring TCRs were grouped using DBSCAN, with TCRdist sequence similarity added in when clustering inside HLA-allele-positive subsets. For co-occurrence clustering, repertoires with fewer than 30,000 or more than 120,000 public chains were excluded, along with roughly 5 repertoires with anomalous nucleotide sharing. In TCRdb, the immuneACCESS table is reduced to in-frame sequences with V and J assigned. These tables do not hold every clone; where another copy was compared, an unresolved V gene accounts for under half, and the others remain unexplained. V, J and clone size were drawn from that table, and D and trimming were deduced from the DNA. Across this sample there are approximately 190,000 clones, with over 70% seen only once. The ten largest clones capture 1% to 1.5% of the sample.

This receptor chain uses TRBV30 and TRBJ2-7, with TRBD1 identical over 11 junction bases. This receptor was identified in a man aged 30-40 years in good health and CMV-seronegative. Sequencing was performed on PBMCs. The nucleotide sequence reads as follows: TGTGCCTGGAGTGGGACAGGGGGCTTTGGGCAGTACTTC. It is translated as CAWSGTGGFGQYF. With all but the CDR3 taken from the reference TRBV30 and TRBJ2-7 genes, the full variable domain is: SQTIHQWPATLVQPVGSPLSLECTVEGTSNPNLYWYRQAAGRGLQLLFYSVGIGQISSEVPQNLSASRPQDRQFILSSKKLLLSDSGFYLCAWSGTGGFGQYFGPGTRLTVT.